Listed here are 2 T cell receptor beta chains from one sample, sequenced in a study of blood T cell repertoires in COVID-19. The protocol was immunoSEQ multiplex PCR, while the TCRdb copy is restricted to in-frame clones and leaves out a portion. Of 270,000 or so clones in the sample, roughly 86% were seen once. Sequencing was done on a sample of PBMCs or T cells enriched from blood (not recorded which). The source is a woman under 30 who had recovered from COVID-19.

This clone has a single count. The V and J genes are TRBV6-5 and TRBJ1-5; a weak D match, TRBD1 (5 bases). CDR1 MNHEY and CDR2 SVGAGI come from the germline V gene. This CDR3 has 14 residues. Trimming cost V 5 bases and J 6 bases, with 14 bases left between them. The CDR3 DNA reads TGTGCCAGCAGTCCTGTGGGGGGAACTCAGCCCCAGCATTTT. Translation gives CASSPVGGTQPQHF.

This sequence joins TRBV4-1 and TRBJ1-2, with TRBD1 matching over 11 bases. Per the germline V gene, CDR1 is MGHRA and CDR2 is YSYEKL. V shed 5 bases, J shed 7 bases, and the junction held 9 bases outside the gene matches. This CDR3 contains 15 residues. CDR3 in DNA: TGCGCCAGCAGCAGCCGGACAGGGGGCGATGGTGGCTACACCTTC. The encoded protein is CASSSRTGGDGGYTF.